The next 20 T cell receptor beta chains were all read from a single sample in a study of blood T cell repertoires in COVID-19. Assay: immunoSEQ multiplex PCR; the TCRdb copy retains only in-frame clones and omits some. Among about 300,000 clones listed, about 90% were seen once. Sample: PBMCs or T cells enriched from blood (not recorded which). Receptor source: a woman in her twenties or thirties who had recovered from COVID-19.

The chain joins TRBV7-8 to TRBJ1-5, with D perhaps TRBD1 (6 bases). Trimming took 3 bases from V and 1 from J, leaving 10 bases between them. This CDR3 region has 15 residues. Germline-derived CDR1 and CDR2 are SGHVS and FQNEAQ. The CDR3 sequence: CASSFGQGSNQPQHF. The CDR3 DNA sequence: TGTGCCAGCAGCTTTGGGCAGGGGAGCAATCAGCCCCAGCATTTT.

The CDR3 bases are TGTGCCAGCAGTTACCGAATAACATGGAGTGAAGCTTTCTTT. Translating it yields CASSYRITWSEAFF. The chain joins TRBV6-5 to TRBJ1-1, with D hard to call. Germline CDR1 and CDR2: MNHEY and SVGAGI. Trimming took off 2 bases at V and 7 bases at J, with 14 bases between the two ends. This CDR3 has 14 amino acids.

V gene TRBV5-4 combines with J gene TRBJ2-7, with a tentative D call TRBD1 (6 bases). Germline loops: CDR1 SGHNT, CDR2 YYREEE (reference sequence). V shed 4 bases and J shed 3 bases, with 20 bases lying between them. The CDR3 sequence is 16 residues long. DNA of the CDR3: TGTGCCAGCAGCCCGCGACCGGGACATTATTTCTACGAGCAGTACTTC. Translated, it gives CASSPRPGHYFYEQYF.

The chain combines TRBV18 with TRBJ1-1, with D unresolved. Germline CDR1 KGHSH, CDR2 LQKENI. The CDR3 loop spans 19 amino acids. V was trimmed by 1 base and J by 1 base, leaving 22 bases between them. The CDR3 protein is CASSPLSRLNHLKNTEAFF. As DNA, the CDR3 is TGTGCCAGCTCACCACTTTCCAGACTAAACCATCTTAAGAACACTGAAGCTTTCTTT.

CDR3 region: CASSVEEGTEAFF. CDR3 sequence (DNA): TGTGCCAGCAGTGTTGAAGAGGGCACTGAAGCTTTCTTT. This chain uses TRBV6-4 with TRBJ1-1, with unresolved D. Germline loops: CDR1 MRHNA, CDR2 SNTAGT. This CDR3 is built from 13 residues. V was trimmed by 4 bases and J by 4 bases, leaving 10 bases between them.

The chain combines TRBV5-1 with TRBJ2-3; 8 bases agree with TRBD2. The V gene's germline CDR1 is SGHRS and CDR2 YFSETQ. V lost 0 bases to trimming and J lost 4 bases; unmatched junction nucleotides: 10. There are 17 residues in the CDR3. The CDR3 nucleotides are TGCGCCAGCAGCTTGGAAACTAGCGGCCCTATCCCAGATACGCAGTATTTT. Its protein is CASSLETSGPIPDTQYF.

The J gene is TRBJ1-1, the V gene TRBV3-1 (or the pseudogene TRBV3-2); no reliable D call. The CDR3 runs 13 residues. Germline CDR1 reads LGHDT; CDR2 reads YNNKEL (reference sequence). The V and J ends lost 3 bases and 5 bases respectively, with 10 bases between them. This CDR3 is CASSHRWATEAFF. The DNA for the CDR3 is TGTGCCAGCAGCCATAGGTGGGCGACTGAAGCTTTCTTT.

In this sample, this clone turned up a few times. This chain connects TRBV19 to TRBJ1-1, with unresolved D. Germline values: CDR1 LNHDA, CDR2 SQIVND (reference sequence). Trimming took off 3 bases at V and 4 bases at J, with 18 bases between the two ends. This CDR3 has 16 amino acids. CDR3 residues: CASSIRSPQLATEAFF. DNA of the CDR3: TGTGCCAGTAGTATCAGATCCCCACAGTTGGCCACTGAAGCTTTCTTT.

V and J are TRBV30 and TRBJ1-5; 7 bases align to TRBD1. Germline trimming cut 2 bases from V and 7 bases from J; bases unmatched to any gene: 8. Germline CDR1 GTSNPN, CDR2 SVGIG (reference sequence). CDR3 length: 14 residues. Here the CDR3 reads CAWSRKQGRQPQHF. The CDR3 nucleotides are TGTGCCTGGAGTAGAAAACAGGGGCGGCAGCCCCAGCATTTT.

This clone was counted between two and nine times. V gene TRBV12-5 combines with J gene TRBJ1-5; D perhaps matches TRBD1 (6 bases). This CDR3 spans 15 amino acids. V dropped 5 bases and J dropped 2 bases, with 13 bases sitting between them. In germline, CDR1 is LGHNT, CDR2 FRNRAP. CDR3 in amino acids: CASGPGRGGNQPQHF. Here the CDR3 DNA reads TGTGCTAGTGGTCCCGGGAGGGGGGGCAATCAGCCCCAGCATTTT.

This chain connects TRBV7-3 to TRBJ1-2; possibly TRBD1 for D (6 bases). This CDR3 comprises 11 residues. Trimming removed 7 bases at V and 13 bases at J, with 16 bases between. Germline values: CDR1 SGHTA, CDR2 FQGTGA. The CDR3 DNA reads as TGTGCCAGCACCCCGGGGGGGCCCCTCACCTTC. This codes for CASTPGGPLTF.

The chain couples TRBV24-1 to TRBJ1-2, with D possibly matching TRBD1 (5 bases). Trimming shortened V by 9 bases and J by 7 bases, and 14 bases separated the two germline ends. The germline CDR1 and CDR2 sequences are KGHDR and SFDVKD. The CDR3 contains 12 residues. In DNA, the CDR3 is TGTGCCACCTCGAGCGGGGGGGTTGGCTACACCTTC. This codes for CATSSGGVGYTF.

J is TRBJ2-7 and V is TRBV29-1, with D perhaps matching TRBD2 (7 bases). The V end was cut by 6 bases, the J end by 6 bases, with 30 bases between. CDR3 length: 17 amino acids. The germline V gene has CDR1 SQVTM and CDR2 ANQGSEA. The CDR3 DNA reads TGCAGCGTGGGTCGTGGGGGGGCGGTTTCCCGTTTAGGCGAGCAGTACTTC. This gives the protein CSVGRGGAVSRLGEQYF.

The rearrangement joins TRBV3-1 (or the pseudogene TRBV3-2) to TRBJ1-1; TRBD1 aligns across 8 bases. Trimming removed 3 bases from V and 6 bases from J; junction bases left unmatched: 6. The CDR3 length is 14 residues. Germline-derived CDR1 and CDR2 are LGHDT and YNNKEL (reference sequence). The CDR3 region is CASSQKVQGAEAFF. CDR3 DNA: TGTGCCAGCAGCCAGAAGGTACAGGGGGCTGAAGCTTTCTTT.

The chain carries TRBV29-1 and TRBJ1-4, with TRBD1 matching 7 bases. The germline V gene has CDR1 SQVTM and CDR2 ANQGSEA. The CDR3 sequence is 13 residues long. V shed 7 bases and J 3 bases; nucleotides not matched to a gene: 5. In DNA, the CDR3 is TGCAGCGCGACGGGACAGCCTAATGAAAAACTGTTTTTT. It translates to CSATGQPNEKLFF.

On this clone: Other DNA sequences in this specimen translate into the identical CDR3. This chain uses TRBV7-9 with TRBJ1-6; D is unclear. The CDR3 extends over 15 amino acids. Looked up from germline, CDR1 is SEHNR and CDR2 is FQNEAQ (reference sequence). With 5 bases removed from V and 0 bases from J, the gap between germline ends came to 8 bases. CDR3 coding DNA: TGTGCCAGCAGCCTAGGGAGCTCCTATAATTCACCCCTCCACTTT. This sequence encodes CASSLGSSYNSPLHF.

A note on this clone: Other DNA sequences in this specimen translate into the identical CDR3. The J gene is TRBJ1-1, the V gene TRBV18; no firm D call. Per the germline V gene, CDR1 is KGHSH and CDR2 is LQKENI. The CDR3 runs to 13 residues. Deletions cut 1 base from V and 2 bases from J, with 5 bases between. The CDR3 reads CASSPLRNTEAFF. The CDR3 DNA reads TGTGCCAGCTCACCACTGAGAAACACTGAAGCTTTCTTT.

This clone has just a few counts. The V gene is TRBV18, the J gene TRBJ2-1; D uncertain. The CDR3 consists of 18 residues. Germline CDR1 and CDR2: KGHSH and LQKENI. V lost 2 bases and J lost 0, with 17 bases in between. The CDR3 is CASSPNPVSFSSYNEQFF. CDR3 in DNA: TGTGCCAGCTCACCAAATCCAGTCAGTTTCAGCTCCTACAATGAGCAGTTCTTC.

This clone was picked up one time. This rearrangement joins TRBV6-2 or TRBV6-3 to TRBJ1-5; tentative D call: TRBD1 (5 bases). Germline V gene sequence: CDR1 MNHEY, CDR2 SVGEGT. The germline V and J ends were trimmed by 6 bases and 0 bases, with 27 bases remaining between them. This CDR3 has 20 residues. The CDR3 region is CASSRMSGGRLGYSNQPQHF. As DNA, the CDR3 is TGTGCCAGCAGCCGCATGTCGGGGGGTCGACTCGGTTATAGCAATCAGCCCCAGCATTTT.

The chain uses TRBV28 and TRBJ1-1, with 7 bases lining up with TRBD1. CDR1 and CDR2 from the germline V gene are MDHEN and SYDVKM. Trimming removed 5 bases from V and 11 bases from J; junction bases left unmatched: 11. The CDR3 loop spans 13 amino acids. The CDR3 loop reads CASSGAYRGFAFF. The CDR3 region has the DNA TGTGCCAGCAGTGGCGCATACAGGGGATTCGCTTTCTTT. Combining the CDR3 with reference TRBV28 and TRBJ1-1 gives the whole variable domain DVKVTQSSRYLVKRTGEKVFLECVQDMDHENMFWYRQDPGLGLRLIYFSYDVKMKEKGDIPEGYSVSREKKERFSLILESASTNQTSMYLCASSGAYRGFAFFGQGTRLTVV.